This TCR beta chain was captured by sequencing in a study of blood T cell repertoires in COVID-19. This CDR3 is built from 13 residues. Per the germline V gene, CDR1 is MDHEN and CDR2 is SYDVKM. A remark on this clone: A junction boundary mismatches the germline segment, possibly from a read error.

Assay used: immunoSEQ multiplex PCR; TCRdb lists only in-frame clones, some missing. The sample contains over 200,000 clones, roughly nine tenths of which appear only once. The sample was peripheral blood. The origin of this receptor is a man aged 40-49 years with acute or convalescent COVID-19. V is TRBV28 and J is TRBJ2-7; tentative D call: TRBD2 (5 bases). The CDR3 reads CASSVDTFNLRDF. The CDR3 DNA sequence: TGTGCCAGCAGTGTAGACACGTTTAACCTGAGGGACTTC.